The clone carrying this T cell receptor (beta chain) was recorded many times. This beta chain slipped into a library made for alpha chains as a stray read, so its size is not meaningful. Time point here: sample taken at primary tumor resection. The authors sequenced whole RNA from tumor, nontumor lung or frozen PBMC without sorting. Donation came from 70 or so patients with untreated early-stage non-small cell lung cancer. This CDR3 is built from 14 residues. CDR1 and CDR2 from the germline V gene are LGHNA and YSLEER. V was clipped by 4 bases and J by 7 bases; unmatched bases: 6. The sample belongs to a study of spatial heterogeneity in lung cancer. TCRdb redid the calling of the 5' RACE reads with MiXCR, one entry per CDR3 protein. The sample shows some 11,000 distinct CDR3 sequences, about 6.3% of them seen only once.

V and J are TRBV4-3 and TRBJ2-1; 8 bases align to TRBD2. This material consisted of PBMCs, taken at surgery. The receptor was derived from a male donor with early-stage non-small cell lung cancer. CDR3 nucleotide sequence: TGCGCCAGCAGCCCTACCGGCGGGGGGAATGAGCAGTTCTTC. It translates to CASSPTGGGNEQFF.